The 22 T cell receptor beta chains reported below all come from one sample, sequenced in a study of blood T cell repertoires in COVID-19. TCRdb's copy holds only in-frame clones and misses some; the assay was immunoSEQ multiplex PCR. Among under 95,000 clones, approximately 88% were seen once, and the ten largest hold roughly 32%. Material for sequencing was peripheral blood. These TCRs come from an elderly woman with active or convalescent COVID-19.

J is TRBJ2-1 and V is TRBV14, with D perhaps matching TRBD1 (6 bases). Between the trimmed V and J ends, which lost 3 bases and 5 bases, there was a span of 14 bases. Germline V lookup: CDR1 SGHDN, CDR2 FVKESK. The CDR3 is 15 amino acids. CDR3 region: CASSHHGTPNNEQFF. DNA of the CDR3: TGTGCCAGCAGCCATCACGGGACACCCAACAATGAGCAGTTCTTC.

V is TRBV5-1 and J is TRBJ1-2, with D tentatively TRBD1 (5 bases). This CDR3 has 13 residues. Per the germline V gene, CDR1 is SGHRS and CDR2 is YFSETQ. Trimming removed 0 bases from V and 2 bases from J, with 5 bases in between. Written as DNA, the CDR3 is TGCGCCAGCAGCTTGGCAGGGAACTATGGCTACACCTTC. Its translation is CASSLAGNYGYTF.

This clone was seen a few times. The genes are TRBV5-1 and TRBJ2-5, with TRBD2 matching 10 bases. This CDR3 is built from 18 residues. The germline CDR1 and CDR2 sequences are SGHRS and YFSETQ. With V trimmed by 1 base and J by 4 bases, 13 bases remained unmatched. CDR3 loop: CASSLNDPGLAERETQYF. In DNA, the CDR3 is TGCGCCAGCAGCTTGAATGACCCTGGACTAGCGGAGAGAGAGACCCAGTACTTC.

The CDR3 protein is CASSLGALNTEAFF. The DNA of the CDR3 is TGCGCCAGCAGCTTGGGGGCGCTTAACACTGAAGCTTTCTTT. This chain uses TRBV5-1 with TRBJ1-1; no clear D gene. V gave up 0 bases and J gave up 2 bases, with 8 bases separating them. The germline V gene has CDR1 SGHRS and CDR2 YFSETQ. CDR3 length equals 14 residues.

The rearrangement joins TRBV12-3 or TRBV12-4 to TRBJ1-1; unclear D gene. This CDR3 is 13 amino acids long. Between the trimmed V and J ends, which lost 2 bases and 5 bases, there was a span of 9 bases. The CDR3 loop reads CASSLIGRTEAFF. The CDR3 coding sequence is TGTGCCAGCAGTTTAATTGGGAGGACTGAAGCTTTCTTT.

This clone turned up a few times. CDR3 in DNA: TGTGCCAGTAGTCAACAGGCGCAAACCAATCAGCCCCAGCATTTT. It codes for CASSQQAQTNQPQHF. J is TRBJ1-5 and V is TRBV19, with D perhaps matching TRBD1 (5 bases). In germline, CDR1 is LNHDA, CDR2 SQIVND (reference sequence). Trimming removed 5 bases from V and 3 bases from J, with 14 bases in between. The CDR3 is 15 residues long.

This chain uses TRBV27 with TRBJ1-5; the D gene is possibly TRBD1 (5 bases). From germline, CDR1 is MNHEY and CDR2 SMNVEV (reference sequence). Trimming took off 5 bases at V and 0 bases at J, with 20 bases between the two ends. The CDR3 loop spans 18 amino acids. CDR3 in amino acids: CASSPGDGGRNSNQPQHF. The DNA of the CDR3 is TGTGCCAGCAGTCCCGGGGACGGGGGGAGAAATAGCAATCAGCCCCAGCATTTT.

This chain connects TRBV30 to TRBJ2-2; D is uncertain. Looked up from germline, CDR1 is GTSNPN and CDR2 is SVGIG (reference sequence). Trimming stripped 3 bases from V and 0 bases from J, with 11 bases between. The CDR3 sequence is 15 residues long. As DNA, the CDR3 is TGTGCCTGGAGACTACCTGGTTCGAACACCGGGGAGCTGTTTTTT. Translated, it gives CAWRLPGSNTGELFF.

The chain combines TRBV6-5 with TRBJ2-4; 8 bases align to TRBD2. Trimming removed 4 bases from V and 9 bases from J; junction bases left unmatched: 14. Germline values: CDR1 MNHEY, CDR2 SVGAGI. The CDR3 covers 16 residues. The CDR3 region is CASSSRQTGGSSIQYF. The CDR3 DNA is TGTGCCAGCAGTTCCCGACAGACGGGGGGGTCATCCATTCAGTACTTC.

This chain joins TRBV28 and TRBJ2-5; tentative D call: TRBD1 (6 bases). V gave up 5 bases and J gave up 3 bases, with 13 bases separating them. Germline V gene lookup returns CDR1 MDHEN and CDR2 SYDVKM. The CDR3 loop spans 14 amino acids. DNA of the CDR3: TGTGCCAGCAGTCAACAGGGTACGAAAGAGACCCAGTACTTC. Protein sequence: CASSQQGTKETQYF.

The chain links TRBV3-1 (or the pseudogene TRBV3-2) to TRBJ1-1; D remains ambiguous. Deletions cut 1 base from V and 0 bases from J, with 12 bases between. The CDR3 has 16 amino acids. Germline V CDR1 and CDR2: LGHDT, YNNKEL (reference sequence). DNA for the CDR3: TGTGCCAGCAGCCAAGGAATGTTGCAGATGAACACTGAAGCTTTCTTT. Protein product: CASSQGMLQMNTEAFF.

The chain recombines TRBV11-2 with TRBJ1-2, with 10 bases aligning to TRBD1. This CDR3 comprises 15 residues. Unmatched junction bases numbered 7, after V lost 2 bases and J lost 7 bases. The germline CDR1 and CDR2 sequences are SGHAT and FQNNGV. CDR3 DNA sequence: TGTGCCAGCAGCTTAACGGGACAGGGGTCCGCTGGCTACACCTTC. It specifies CASSLTGQGSAGYTF.

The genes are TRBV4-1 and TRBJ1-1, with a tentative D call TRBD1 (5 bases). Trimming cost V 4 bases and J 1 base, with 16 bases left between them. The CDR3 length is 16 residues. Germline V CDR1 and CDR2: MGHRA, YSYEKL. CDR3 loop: CASSLGGSRPNTEAFF. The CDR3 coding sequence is TGCGCCAGCAGCCTCGGGGGGAGCAGGCCGAACACTGAAGCTTTCTTT.

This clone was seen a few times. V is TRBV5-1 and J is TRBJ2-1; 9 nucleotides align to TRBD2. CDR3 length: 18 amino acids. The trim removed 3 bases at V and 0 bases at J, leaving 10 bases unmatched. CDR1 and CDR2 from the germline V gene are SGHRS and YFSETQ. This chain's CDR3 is CASSSSLAGRHSYNEQFF. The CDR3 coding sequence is TGCGCCAGCAGCTCCTCGCTAGCGGGGCGCCACTCCTACAATGAGCAGTTCTTC.

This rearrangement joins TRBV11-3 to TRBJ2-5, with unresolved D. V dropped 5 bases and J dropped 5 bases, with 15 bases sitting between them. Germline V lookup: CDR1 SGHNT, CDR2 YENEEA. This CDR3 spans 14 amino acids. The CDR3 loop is CASSPGRGTETQYF. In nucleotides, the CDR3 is TGTGCCAGCAGCCCAGGTCGTGGCACGGAGACCCAGTACTTC.

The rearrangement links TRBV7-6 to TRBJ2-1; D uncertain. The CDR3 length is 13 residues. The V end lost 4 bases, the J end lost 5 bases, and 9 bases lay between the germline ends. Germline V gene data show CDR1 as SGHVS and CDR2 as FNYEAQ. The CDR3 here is CASSSSLNNEQFF. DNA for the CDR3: TGTGCCAGCAGCTCCAGTCTCAACAATGAGCAGTTCTTC.

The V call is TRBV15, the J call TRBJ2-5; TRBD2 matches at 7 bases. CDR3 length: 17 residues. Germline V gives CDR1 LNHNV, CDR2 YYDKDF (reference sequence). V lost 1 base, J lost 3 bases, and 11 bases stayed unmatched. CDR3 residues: CATSRALGGGFEETQYF. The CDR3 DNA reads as TGTGCCACCAGCAGAGCTCTCGGCGGGGGATTTGAAGAGACCCAGTACTTC. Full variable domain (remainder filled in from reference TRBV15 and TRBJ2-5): DAMVIQNPRYQVTQFGKPVTLSCSQTLNHNVMYWYQQKSSQAPKLLFHYYDKDFNNEADTPDNFQSRRPNTSFCFLDIRSPGLGDTAMYLCATSRALGGGFEETQYFGPGTRLLVL.

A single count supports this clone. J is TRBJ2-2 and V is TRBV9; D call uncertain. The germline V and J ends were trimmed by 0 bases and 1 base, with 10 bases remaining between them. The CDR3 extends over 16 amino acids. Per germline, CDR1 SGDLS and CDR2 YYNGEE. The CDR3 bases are TGTGCCAGCAGCGTAGCCGAGATACGGAACACCGGGGAGCTGTTTTTT. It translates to CASSVAEIRNTGELFF.

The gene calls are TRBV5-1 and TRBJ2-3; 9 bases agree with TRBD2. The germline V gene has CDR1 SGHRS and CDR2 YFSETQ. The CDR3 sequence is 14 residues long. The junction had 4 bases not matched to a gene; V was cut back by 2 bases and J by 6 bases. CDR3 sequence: CASSFGGGEDTQYF. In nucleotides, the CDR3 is TGCGCCAGCAGCTTCGGCGGGGGGGAGGATACGCAGTATTTT.

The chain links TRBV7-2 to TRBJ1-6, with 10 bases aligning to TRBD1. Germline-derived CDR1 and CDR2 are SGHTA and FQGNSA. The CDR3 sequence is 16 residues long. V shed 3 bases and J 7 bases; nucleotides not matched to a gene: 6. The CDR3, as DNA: TGTGCCAGCAGCTTGTATCCGGGACAGGGGAATTCACCCCTCCACTTT. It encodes CASSLYPGQGNSPLHF.

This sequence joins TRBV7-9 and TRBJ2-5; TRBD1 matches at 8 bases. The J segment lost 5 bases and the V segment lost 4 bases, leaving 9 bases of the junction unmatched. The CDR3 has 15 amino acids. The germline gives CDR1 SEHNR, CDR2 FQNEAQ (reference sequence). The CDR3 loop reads CASSSSGGSMETQYF. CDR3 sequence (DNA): TGTGCCAGCAGCTCCTCAGGGGGCTCTATGGAGACCCAGTACTTC.

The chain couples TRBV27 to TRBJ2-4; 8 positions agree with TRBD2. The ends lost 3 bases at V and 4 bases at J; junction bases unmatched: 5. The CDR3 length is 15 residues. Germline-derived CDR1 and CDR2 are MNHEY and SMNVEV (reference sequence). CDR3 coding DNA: TGTGCCAGCAGTTTGCTGGGACTAGATAAAAACATTCAGTACTTC. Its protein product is CASSLLGLDKNIQYF.